The 10 T cell receptor beta chains in this list originate from one sample, sequenced in a study of T cells in severe cutaneous drug reactions. Libraries were made by iRepertoire multiplex PCR with TCR subtype-specific primers for bulk and single-cell sequencing. TCRdb re-called the multiplex PCR reads; one entry per CDR3 protein, DNA not given. This sample's clone table lists tens of thousands of distinct CDR3 sequences. The patients sequenced had a carbamazepine-induced Stevens-Johnson syndrome or toxic epidermal necrolysis reaction. Sequencing was performed on PBMCs. Source of these receptors: a human donor with toxic epidermal necrolysis, a severe cutaneous drug reaction.

This clonotype is medium-sized by frequency. The chain employs TRBV18 and TRBJ1-3. The CDR3 is made up of 17 amino acids. Germline CDR1 reads KGHSH; CDR2 reads LQKENI. CDR3 amino acids: CASSPQLARNSGNTIYF.

The CDR3 sequence: CASSLYGDTQYF. The J gene is TRBJ2-3, the V gene TRBV27. The CDR3 totals 12 residues. Germline V gene data show CDR1 as MNHEY and CDR2 as SMNVEV (reference sequence).

This clonotype is classed as medium-sized (0.01 to 0.1%) by frequency. This chain connects TRBV6-1 to TRBJ1-5. The CDR3 extends over 19 amino acids. The germline gives CDR1 MNHNS, CDR2 SASEGT. The CDR3 loop reads CASSEAGFSGVHGNQPQHF.

This sequence joins TRBV4-3 and TRBJ2-5; TCRdb picks TRBD1, but there is no DNA to check that call. CDR3 length: 15 residues. Germline CDR1 is LGHNA and CDR2 is YSLEER. CDR3 amino acids: CASSQDTGVKETQYF.

The chain employs TRBV9 and TRBJ2-1; TCRdb returns TRBD2, unconfirmable since there is no DNA. CDR3 length: 14 amino acids. Germline loops: CDR1 SGDLS, CDR2 YYNGEE. The CDR3 is CASSAGASGRLLFF. Looking up the rest from reference TRBV9 and TRBJ2-1 gives the full variable domain: DSGVTQTPKHLITATGQRVTLRCSPRSGDLSVYWYQQSLDQGLQFLIQYYNGEERAKGNILERFSAQQFPDLHSELNLSSLELGDSALYFCASSAGASGRLLFFGPGTRLTVL.

The rearrangement uses TRBV10-3 and TRBJ1-6; as DNA is missing, the TRBD1 call by TCRdb cannot be tested. Germline CDR1 is ENHRY and CDR2 is SYGVKD. This CDR3 is built from 17 residues. Here the CDR3 reads CAISRNGQETYNSPLHF.

The V and J genes are TRBV24-1 and TRBJ2-1; the D gene TCRdb calls, TRBD1, cannot be checked with no DNA. Germline CDR1 is KGHDR and CDR2 is SFDVKD. The CDR3 sequence is 15 residues long. The CDR3 sequence is CATSSQGGSYNEQFF.

The rearrangement links TRBV28 to TRBJ2-7; checking the TCRdb D call of TRBD2 is not possible without DNA. Germline values: CDR1 MDHEN, CDR2 SYDVKM. This CDR3 comprises 16 residues. CDR3 amino acids: CASSFGVAGMTYEQYF.

V usage is TRBV24-1 and J usage is TRBJ2-1; absent DNA, TCRdb's TRBD2 call cannot be checked. The germline CDR1 and CDR2 sequences are KGHDR and SFDVKD. The CDR3 spans 15 residues. CDR3 amino acids: CATSDFRTSGNEQFF.

The chain has TRBV19 and TRBJ1-2; TCRdb indicates TRBD1, and absent DNA this call remains unverified. The germline gives CDR1 LNHDA, CDR2 SQIVND (reference sequence). This CDR3 has 13 amino acids. The CDR3 sequence: CASSGRSQGAVTF.